This paragraph reports one TCR beta chain. This sample was included in a study of blood T cell repertoires in COVID-19. Repertoires were generated with immunoSEQ multiplex PCR, while TCRdb's copy carries only in-frame clones and drops some. The sample contains tens of thousands of clones, 75% to 80% of which appear only once. This CDR3 is built from 15 residues. The germline CDR1 and CDR2 sequences are MGHRA and YSYEKL. Trimming cost V 1 base and J 7 bases, with 13 bases left between them. The receptor comes from a man aged 65 to 79 with COVID-19, enrolled during active disease. Material for sequencing was peripheral blood. The V call is TRBV4-1, the J call TRBJ1-4; a possible D gene is TRBD1 (6 bases). This CDR3 reads CASSQATGTFEKLFF. CDR3 coding DNA: TGCGCCAGCAGCCAAGCCACAGGGACATTTGAAAAACTGTTTTTT.